This record concerns one TCR beta chain sequence. The data derive from a study of CD8+CD57+ T cells in acquired aplastic anemia. Patients who underwent sequencing had shown CD8+CD57+ cell expansion by flow cytometry. Trimming took off 8 bases at V and 5 bases at J, with 13 bases between the two ends. The germline CDR1 and CDR2 sequences are MNHNS and SASEGT. CDR3 length: 13 amino acids. Profiling of TCR beta VDJ combinations and CDR3 sequences used genomic DNA as template. One entry per CDR3 protein results from TCRdb running MiXCR on the reads. The sample yields tens of thousands of distinct CDR3 sequences, over 55% seen once.

Material: sorted CD4+, CD8+, or CD8+CD57+ T cells (not recorded which) from PBMCs. This TCR was recovered from a human donor with aplastic anemia. The J gene is TRBJ2-1, the V gene TRBV6-1; possibly TRBD1 or TRBD2 for D (5 bases each). The CDR3 loop is CASRRDGNNEQFF. CDR3 nucleotide sequence: TGTGCCAGCCGAAGGGACGGAAACAATGAGCAGTTCTTC.